A selection of T cell receptor beta chains follows, all from one sample in a study of T cells in Graves' hyperthyroidism and ophthalmopathy. TCRdb passed the multiplex PCR reads through MiXCR, listing each CDR3 protein once. The table records 92,000 or so distinct CDR3 sequences, just over 50% of them present only once. Source material: blood. The receptors derive from a woman between 40 and 50 years old with Graves' hyperthyroidism. CDR3s include the opening cysteine and the closing phenylalanine or tryptophan. The D gene is left open where the match is weak. Clone sizes are given selectively: once, few, many, or a class where the clone is expanded.

V: TRBV30; J: TRBJ1-5; size: -; D: -; length: 12; CDR3: CAWSVYGQPQHF; DNA: TGTGCCTGGAGTGTATATGGTCAGCCCCAGCATTTT
V: TRBV7-9; J: TRBJ1-2; size: once; D: -; length: 15; CDR3: CASSPRDTSNYGYTF; DNA: TGTGCCAGCAGCCCCCGGGACACCTCAAACTATGGCTACACCTTC
V: TRBV6-1; J: TRBJ1-2; size: -; D: -; length: 10; CDR3: CASLAGGYTF; DNA: TGTGCCAGCTTAGCGGGAGGCTACACCTTC
V: TRBV10-3; J: TRBJ1-3; size: -; D: -; length: 16; CDR3: CAISVGIGSAGYTIYF; DNA: TGTGCCATCAGCGTGGGTATAGGGTCGGCTGGCTACACCATATATTTT
V: TRBV7-2; J: TRBJ2-7; size: -; D: TRBD2; length: 15; CDR3: CVSSLGSSGGYEQYF; DNA: TGTGTCAGCAGCTTAGGATCTAGCGGGGGGTACGAGCAGTACTTC
V: TRBV7-8; J: TRBJ2-5; size: many; D: TRBD2; length: 15; CDR3: CASSSSGTGGETQYF; DNA: TGTGCCAGCAGTAGTAGCGGGACTGGAGGAGAGACCCAGTACTTC
V: TRBV20-1; J: TRBJ1-3; size: -; D: -; length: 16; CDR3: CSARATARSSGNTIYF; DNA: TGCAGTGCTAGAGCGACCGCCCGCAGCTCTGGAAACACCATATATTTT
V: TRBV7-3; J: TRBJ1-1; size: many; D: -; length: 13; CDR3: CASSFQRNTEAFF; DNA: TGTGCCAGCAGCTTCCAGCGTAACACTGAAGCTTTCTTT
V: TRBV24-1; J: TRBJ2-7; size: -; D: -; length: 15; CDR3: CATSDPRQDSYEQYF; DNA: TGTGCCACCAGTGACCCAAGACAGGACTCCTACGAGCAGTACTTC
V: TRBV28; J: TRBJ2-5; size: few; D: TRBD2; length: 13; CDR3: CASSQTSSETQYF; DNA: TGTGCCAGCAGCCAGACTAGCTCTGAGACCCAGTACTTC